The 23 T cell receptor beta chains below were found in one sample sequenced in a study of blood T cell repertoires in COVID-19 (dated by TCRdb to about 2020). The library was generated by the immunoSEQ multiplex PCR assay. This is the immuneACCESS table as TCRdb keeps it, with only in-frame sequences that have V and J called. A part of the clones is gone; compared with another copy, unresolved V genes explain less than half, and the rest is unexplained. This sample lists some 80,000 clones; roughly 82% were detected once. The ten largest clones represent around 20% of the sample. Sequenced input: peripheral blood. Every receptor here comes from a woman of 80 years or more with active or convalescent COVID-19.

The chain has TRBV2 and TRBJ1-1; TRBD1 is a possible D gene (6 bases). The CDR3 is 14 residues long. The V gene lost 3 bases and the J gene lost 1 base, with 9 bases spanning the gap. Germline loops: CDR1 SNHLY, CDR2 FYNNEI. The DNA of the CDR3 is TGTGCCAGCAGTGACGGCAGGGGGAACACTGAAGCTTTCTTT. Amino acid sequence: CASSDGRGNTEAFF.

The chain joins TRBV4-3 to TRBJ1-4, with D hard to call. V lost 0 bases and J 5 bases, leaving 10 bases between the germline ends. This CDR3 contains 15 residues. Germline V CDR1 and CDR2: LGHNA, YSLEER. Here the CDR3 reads CASSQDWAENEKLFF. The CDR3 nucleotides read TGCGCCAGCAGCCAAGATTGGGCAGAAAATGAAAAACTGTTTTTT.

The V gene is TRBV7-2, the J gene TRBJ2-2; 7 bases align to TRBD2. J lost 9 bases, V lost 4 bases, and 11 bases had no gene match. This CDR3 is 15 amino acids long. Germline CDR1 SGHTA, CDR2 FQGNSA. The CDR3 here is CASSSQIFGTRELFF. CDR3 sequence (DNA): TGTGCCAGCAGCTCACAAATCTTTGGGACTAGGGAGCTGTTTTTT.

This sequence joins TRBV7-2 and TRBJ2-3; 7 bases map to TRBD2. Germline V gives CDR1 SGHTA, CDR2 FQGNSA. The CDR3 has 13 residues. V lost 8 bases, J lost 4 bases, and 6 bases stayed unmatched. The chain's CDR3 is CASPSGGADTQYF. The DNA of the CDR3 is TGTGCCAGCCCCTCTGGGGGGGCAGATACGCAGTATTTT.

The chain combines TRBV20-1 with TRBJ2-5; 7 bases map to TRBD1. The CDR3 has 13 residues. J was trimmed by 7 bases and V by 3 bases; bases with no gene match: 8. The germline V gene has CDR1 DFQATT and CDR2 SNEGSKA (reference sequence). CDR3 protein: CSASETGYATQYF. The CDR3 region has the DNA TGCAGTGCTAGTGAGACAGGGTACGCGACCCAGTACTTC.

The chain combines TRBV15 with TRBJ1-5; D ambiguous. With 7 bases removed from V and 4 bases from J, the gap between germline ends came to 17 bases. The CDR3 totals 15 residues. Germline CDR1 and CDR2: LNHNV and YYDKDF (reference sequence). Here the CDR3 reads CATTSGQSGNQPQHF. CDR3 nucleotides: TGTGCCACCACGTCGGGTCAAAGCGGTAATCAGCCCCAGCATTTT.

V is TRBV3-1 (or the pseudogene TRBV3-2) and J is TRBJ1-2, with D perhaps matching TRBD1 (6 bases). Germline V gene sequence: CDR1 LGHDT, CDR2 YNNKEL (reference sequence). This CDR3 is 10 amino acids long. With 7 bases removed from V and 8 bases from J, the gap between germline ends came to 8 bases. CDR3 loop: CASTQGGYTF. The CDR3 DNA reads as TGTGCCAGCACACAGGGAGGCTACACCTTC.

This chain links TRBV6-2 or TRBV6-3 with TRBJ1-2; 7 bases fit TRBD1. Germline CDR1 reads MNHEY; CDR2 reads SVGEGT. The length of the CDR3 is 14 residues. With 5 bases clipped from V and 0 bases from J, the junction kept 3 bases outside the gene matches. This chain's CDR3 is CASSPTGTNYGYTF. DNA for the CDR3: TGTGCCAGCAGTCCGACAGGGACTAACTATGGCTACACCTTC.

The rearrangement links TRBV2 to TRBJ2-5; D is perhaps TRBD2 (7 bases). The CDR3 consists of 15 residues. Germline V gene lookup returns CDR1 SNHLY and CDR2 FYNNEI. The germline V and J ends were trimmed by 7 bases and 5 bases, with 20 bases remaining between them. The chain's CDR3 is CASIQDAGAGETQYF. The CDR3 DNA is TGTGCCAGCATACAGGATGCGGGGGCAGGGGAGACCCAGTACTTC.

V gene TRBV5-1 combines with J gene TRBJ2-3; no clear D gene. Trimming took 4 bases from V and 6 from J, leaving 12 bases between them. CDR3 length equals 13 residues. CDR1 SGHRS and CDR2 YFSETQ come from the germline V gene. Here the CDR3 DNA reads TGCGCCAGCAGCGAACCCCAAGAGGATACGCAGTATTTT. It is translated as CASSEPQEDTQYF. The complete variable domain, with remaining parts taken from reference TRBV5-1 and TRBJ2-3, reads KAGVTQTPRYLIKTRGQQVTLSCSPISGHRSVSWYQQTPGQGLQFLFEYFSETQRNKGNFPGRFSGRQFSNSRSEMNVSTLELGDSALYLCASSEPQEDTQYFGPGTRLTVL.

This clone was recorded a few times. This CDR3 is CASSKQGWPTYEQYF. CDR3 in DNA: TGTGCCAGTAGTAAACAGGGGTGGCCCACCTACGAGCAGTACTTC. The rearrangement joins TRBV19 to TRBJ2-7; the match to TRBD1 covers 7 bases. The J segment lost 2 bases and the V segment lost 4 bases, leaving 8 bases of the junction unmatched. CDR1 is LNHDA, CDR2 SQIVND, per germline (reference sequence). This CDR3 spans 15 amino acids.

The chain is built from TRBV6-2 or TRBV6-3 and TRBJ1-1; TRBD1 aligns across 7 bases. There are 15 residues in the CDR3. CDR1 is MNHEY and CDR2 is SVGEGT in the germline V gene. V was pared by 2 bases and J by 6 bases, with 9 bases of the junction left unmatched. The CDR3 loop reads CASSYPRQGRAEAFF. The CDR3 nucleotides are TGTGCCAGCAGTTACCCCAGACAGGGAAGGGCTGAAGCTTTCTTT.

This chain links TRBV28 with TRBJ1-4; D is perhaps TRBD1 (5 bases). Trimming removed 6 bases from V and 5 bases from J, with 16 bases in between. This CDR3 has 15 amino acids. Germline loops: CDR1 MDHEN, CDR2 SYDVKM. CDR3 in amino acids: CASSDPGYLNEKLFF. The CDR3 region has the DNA TGTGCCAGCAGCGACCCAGGGTATTTAAATGAAAAACTGTTTTTT.

CDR3 region: CASSPQQGNWNEQFF. Here the CDR3 DNA reads TGCGCCAGCAGCCCGCAGCAGGGGAATTGGAATGAGCAGTTCTTC. The chain employs TRBV4-1 and TRBJ2-1, with D perhaps matching TRBD1 (6 bases). V was shortened by 4 bases and J by 7 bases, with 17 bases between the two germline ends. The germline V gene has CDR1 MGHRA and CDR2 YSYEKL. The CDR3 runs to 15 residues.

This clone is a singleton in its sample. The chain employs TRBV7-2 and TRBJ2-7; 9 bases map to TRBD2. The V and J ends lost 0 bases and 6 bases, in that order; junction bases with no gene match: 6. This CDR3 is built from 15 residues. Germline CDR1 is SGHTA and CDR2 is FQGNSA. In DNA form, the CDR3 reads TGTGCCAGCAGCTTAGCGGGGACTAGCTACGCCGAGCAGTACTTC. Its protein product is CASSLAGTSYAEQYF.

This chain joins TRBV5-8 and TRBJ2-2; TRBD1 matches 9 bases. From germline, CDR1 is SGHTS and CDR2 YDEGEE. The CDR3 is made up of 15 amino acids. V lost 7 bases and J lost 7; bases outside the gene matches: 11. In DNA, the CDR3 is TGTGCCAGCGGAAGAACAGGGGGCTCACACGGGGAGCTGTTTTTT. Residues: CASGRTGGSHGELFF.

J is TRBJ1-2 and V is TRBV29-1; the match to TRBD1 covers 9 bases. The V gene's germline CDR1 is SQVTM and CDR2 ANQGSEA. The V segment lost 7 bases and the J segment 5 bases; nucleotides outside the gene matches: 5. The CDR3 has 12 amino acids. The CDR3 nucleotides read TGCAGCGGAGTCGACAGGGGGTATGGCTACACCTTC. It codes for CSGVDRGYGYTF.

CDR3 DNA: TGTGCCAGCAGCTTAGTGGCAGCGGGGAGACCTTCTGATTACGAGCAGTACTTC. This translates into CASSLVAAGRPSDYEQYF. This rearrangement joins TRBV7-9 to TRBJ2-7; TRBD2 matches 7 bases. Losses at the gene ends were 1 base for V and 4 bases for J; bases not matched to a gene: 16. This CDR3 has 18 residues. Germline V lookup: CDR1 SEHNR, CDR2 FQNEAQ (reference sequence).

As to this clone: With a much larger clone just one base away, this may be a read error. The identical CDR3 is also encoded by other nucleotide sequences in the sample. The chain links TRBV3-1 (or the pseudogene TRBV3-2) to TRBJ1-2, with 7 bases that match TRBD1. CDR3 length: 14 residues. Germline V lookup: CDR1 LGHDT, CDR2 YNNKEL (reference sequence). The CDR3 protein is CASSGGTASYGYTF. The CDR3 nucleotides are TGTGCCAGCAGCGGCGGGACAGCCAGCTATGGTTACACCTTC.

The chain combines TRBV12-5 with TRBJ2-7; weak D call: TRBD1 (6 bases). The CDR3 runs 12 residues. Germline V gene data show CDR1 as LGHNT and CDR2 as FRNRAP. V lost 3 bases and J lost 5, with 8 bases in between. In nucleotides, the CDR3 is TGTGCTAGTGGTTTCCGGACAGACGAGCAGTACTTC. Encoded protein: CASGFRTDEQYF.

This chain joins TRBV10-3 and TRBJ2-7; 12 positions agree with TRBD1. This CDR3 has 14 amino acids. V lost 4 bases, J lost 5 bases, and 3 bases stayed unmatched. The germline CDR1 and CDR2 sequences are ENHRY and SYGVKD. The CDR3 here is CAISVGTGGHEQYF. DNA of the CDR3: TGTGCCATCAGTGTCGGGACAGGGGGCCACGAGCAGTACTTC.

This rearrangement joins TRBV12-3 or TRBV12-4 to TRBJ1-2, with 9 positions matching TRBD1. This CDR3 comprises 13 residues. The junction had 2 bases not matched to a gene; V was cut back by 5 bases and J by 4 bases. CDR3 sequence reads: CASSGTGTYGYTF. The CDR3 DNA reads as TGTGCCAGCAGTGGGACAGGGACCTATGGCTACACCTTC.

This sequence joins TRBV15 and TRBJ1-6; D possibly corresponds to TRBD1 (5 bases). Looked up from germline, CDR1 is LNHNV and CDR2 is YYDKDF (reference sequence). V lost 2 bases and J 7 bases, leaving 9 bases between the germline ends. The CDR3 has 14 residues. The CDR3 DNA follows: TGTGCCACCAGCAGACAAGACAGAAATTCACCCCTCCACTTT. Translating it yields CATSRQDRNSPLHF.